These 28 T cell receptor beta chains were all obtained from the same sample, sequenced in a study of immune evolution from preneoplasia to lung adenocarcinoma. Sequenced by immunoSEQ multiplex PCR; TCRdb stores in-frame clones only, minus some. The table has about 7,500 clones, approximately 80% seen once. Sequencing input: FFPE invasive lung adenocarcinoma tissue. The receptor source for this set is a person in their 40s with lung adenocarcinoma.

This CDR3 is CASSLTGPSTQYF. DNA for the CDR3: TGTGCCAGCTCCCTGACAGGCCCCTCGACCCAGTACTTC. The rearrangement uses TRBV18 and TRBJ2-5; a possible D gene is TRBD1 (6 bases). Germline V gives CDR1 KGHSH, CDR2 LQKENI. The CDR3 contains 13 residues. Trimming removed 6 bases at V and 7 bases at J, with 15 bases between.

The chain links TRBV7-9 to TRBJ2-5, with a weak D call TRBD1 (5 bases). The V and J ends lost 2 bases and 5 bases respectively, with 12 bases between them. Germline-derived CDR1 and CDR2 are SEHNR and FQNEAQ (reference sequence). This CDR3 contains 14 residues. As DNA, the CDR3 is TGTGCCAGCAGCTTACAGGGTTTGGGGGAGACCCAGTACTTC. Translating gives CASSLQGLGETQYF.

The V call is TRBV28, the J call TRBJ1-2; the D gene is possibly TRBD1 (5 bases). Between the trimmed V and J ends, which lost 3 bases and 6 bases, there was a span of 14 bases. Per germline, CDR1 MDHEN and CDR2 SYDVKM. The CDR3 totals 14 residues. CDR3 sequence reads: CASSFAGTGNGYTF. CDR3 coding DNA: TGTGCCAGCAGTTTTGCAGGGACGGGGAATGGCTACACCTTC.

The chain couples TRBV7-6 to TRBJ2-7; the D gene is possibly TRBD1 (5 bases). The germline V gene has CDR1 SGHVS and CDR2 FNYEAQ. The V and J ends lost 1 base and 2 bases respectively, with 12 bases between them. The CDR3 length is 15 residues. CDR3 loop: CASSLERGSPYEQYF. DNA of the CDR3: TGTGCCAGCAGCTTAGAAAGGGGCAGTCCCTACGAGCAGTACTTC.

This sequence joins TRBV28 and TRBJ1-5, with 7 positions matching TRBD1. Germline V CDR1 and CDR2: MDHEN, SYDVKM. The length of the CDR3 is 16 residues. J was trimmed by 2 bases and V by 6 bases; bases with no gene match: 10. The CDR3 DNA reads TGTGCCAGCAGGCCACAGGGGACTAGGGGCAATCAGCCCCAGCATTTT. It encodes CASRPQGTRGNQPQHF. Complete variable domain (other parts from reference TRBV28 and TRBJ1-5): DVKVTQSSRYLVKRTGEKVFLECVQDMDHENMFWYRQDPGLGLRLIYFSYDVKMKEKGDIPEGYSVSREKKERFSLILESASTNQTSMYLCASRPQGTRGNQPQHFGDGTRLSIL.

The V gene is TRBV4-1, the J gene TRBJ1-6; no clear D gene. Trimming pared 0 bases from V and 18 bases from J, leaving 9 bases between. The CDR3 runs 11 residues. Germline CDR1 and CDR2: MGHRA and YSYEKL. CDR3 amino acids: CASSQEGLPHF. CDR3 nucleotide sequence: TGCGCCAGCAGCCAAGAGGGCCTCCCCCACTTT.

The chain links TRBV5-1 to TRBJ1-2, with D tentatively TRBD1 (5 bases). The CDR3 loop spans 20 amino acids. Germline CDR1 is SGHRS and CDR2 is YFSETQ. V was trimmed by 3 bases and J by 4 bases, leaving 31 bases between them. The DNA of the CDR3 is TGCGCCAGCAGCTCTCCGAGCTATCGGGGGGTACTACAAGAATCCTATGGCTACACCTTC. It encodes CASSSPSYRGVLQESYGYTF.

The chain links TRBV29-1 to TRBJ2-2; TRBD2 might be the D (6 bases). CDR3 size: 14 residues. Germline CDR1 is SQVTM and CDR2 is ANQGSEA. V was shortened by 4 bases and J by 4 bases, with 13 bases between the two germline ends. The CDR3 region has the DNA TGCAGCGTTGGGGACTCCCCTGGCACCGGGGAGCTGTTTTTT. This translates into CSVGDSPGTGELFF.

This sequence joins TRBV5-6 and TRBJ2-7; TRBD1 matches at 11 bases. Germline lookup yields CDR1 SGHDT and CDR2 YYEEEE. The CDR3 totals 15 residues. J lost 6 bases, V lost 0 bases, and 5 bases had no gene match. The CDR3 nucleotides are TGTGCCAGCAGCTTGGATGGACAGGGGGCCAGCGAGCAGTACTTC. Translation gives CASSLDGQGASEQYF.

The gene calls are TRBV30 and TRBJ2-1; D unresolved. Trimming pared 3 bases from V and 6 bases from J, leaving 6 bases between. The CDR3 runs 11 residues. The V gene's germline CDR1 is GTSNPN and CDR2 SVGIG (reference sequence). The CDR3 sequence is CAWRRVNEQFF. Written as DNA, the CDR3 is TGTGCCTGGAGACGGGTCAATGAGCAGTTCTTC.

This clone was recorded once. The rearrangement links TRBV6-1 to TRBJ1-4; tentative D call: TRBD1 (5 bases). The CDR3 length is 14 residues. Germline V gene lookup returns CDR1 MNHNS and CDR2 SASEGT. Trimming pared 3 bases from V and 7 bases from J, leaving 12 bases between. The CDR3 loop reads CASSDGPGGEKLFF. The DNA for the CDR3 is TGTGCCAGCAGTGACGGGCCGGGGGGTGAAAAACTGTTTTTT.

This clone is judged large (0.1 to 1%). The rearrangement joins TRBV2 to TRBJ2-1; D possibly corresponds to TRBD2 (5 bases). CDR3 length: 11 amino acids. The V end lost 8 bases, the J end lost 7 bases, and 9 bases lay between the germline ends. Per germline, CDR1 SNHLY and CDR2 FYNNEI. Here the CDR3 reads CASHGVNEQFF. The CDR3 coding sequence is TGTGCCAGCCACGGGGTAAATGAGCAGTTCTTC.

In this sample, this clone turned up a few times. The CDR3 protein is CASSWGTGGLNEQYF. The CDR3 region has the DNA TGTGCCAGCAGTTGGGGGACAGGGGGCTTGAACGAGCAGTACTTC. The V gene is TRBV27, the J gene TRBJ2-7; 12 positions match TRBD1. Germline CDR1 is MNHEY and CDR2 is SMNVEV (reference sequence). Trimming removed 4 bases from V and 5 bases from J; junction bases left unmatched: 6. The CDR3 covers 15 residues.

This rearrangement joins TRBV30 to TRBJ1-1, with 9 bases fitting TRBD1. V shed 5 bases and J 10 bases; nucleotides not matched to a gene: 11. The CDR3 runs to 13 residues. Germline CDR1 GTSNPN, CDR2 SVGIG (reference sequence). Here the CDR3 DNA reads TGTGCCTGGGTACAACAGGGGGCGAGTATAGCTTTCTTT. Translated, it gives CAWVQQGASIAFF.

The J gene is TRBJ2-7, the V gene TRBV19; 8 positions agree with TRBD1. The CDR3 runs to 13 residues. V shed 10 bases and J 2 bases; nucleotides not matched to a gene: 7. Per the germline V gene, CDR1 is LNHDA and CDR2 is SQIVND (reference sequence). CDR3 loop: CATQGQGPYEQYF. The CDR3 coding sequence is TGTGCCACCCAAGGACAGGGACCCTACGAGCAGTACTTC.

This chain uses TRBV11-1 with TRBJ2-3, with D perhaps matching TRBD2 (5 bases). Trimming shortened V by 0 bases and J by 10 bases, and 8 bases separated the two germline ends. Germline assignment: CDR1 SGHAT and CDR2 FQDESV (reference sequence). The CDR3 has 12 residues. CDR3 in amino acids: CASSLARDAQYF. CDR3 bases: TGTGCCAGCAGCTTAGCCCGGGATGCGCAGTATTTT.

The chain recombines TRBV10-3 with TRBJ2-1; D is ambiguous. From germline, CDR1 is ENHRY and CDR2 SYGVKD. This CDR3 spans 12 amino acids. V shed 7 bases and J shed 5 bases, with 9 bases lying between them. CDR3 loop: CAITDPNNEQFF. For the CDR3, the DNA is TGTGCCATCACGGACCCTAACAATGAGCAGTTCTTC.

In this sample, this clone turned up a few times. The genes are TRBV7-8 and TRBJ2-4, with TRBD2 matching 8 bases. CDR3 size: 18 residues. V was clipped by 5 bases and J by 0 bases; unmatched bases: 12. CDR1 is SGHVS, CDR2 FQNEAQ, per germline. The CDR3 region has the DNA TGTGCCAGCAGCGCCGGGACTAGGAATACCATAGCCAAAAACATTCAGTACTTC. This translates into CASSAGTRNTIAKNIQYF.

The chain recombines TRBV18 with TRBJ1-1; D gene unclear. The CDR3 is 13 amino acids. Germline V CDR1 and CDR2: KGHSH, LQKENI. V lost 1 base, J lost 2 bases, and 5 bases lay in between. The CDR3 nucleotides are TGTGCCAGCTCACCACTCCCAAACACTGAAGCTTTCTTT. Translated, it gives CASSPLPNTEAFF.

The chain recombines TRBV18 with TRBJ1-1; D not certain. Trimming left V 4 bases short and J 2 bases short, with 8 bases between. The CDR3 consists of 13 residues. Per germline, CDR1 KGHSH and CDR2 LQKENI. CDR3 bases: TGTGCCAGCTCACAGAAGGCCAACACTGAAGCTTTCTTT. Translated: CASSQKANTEAFF.

The table lists this clone with a few counts. The chain links TRBV27 to TRBJ2-7; the D gene is possibly TRBD2 (6 bases). Germline values: CDR1 MNHEY, CDR2 SMNVEV (reference sequence). The CDR3 sequence is 15 residues long. V gave up 0 bases and J gave up 7 bases, with 16 bases separating them. The CDR3 is CASSLSAGTGWEQYF. Here the CDR3 DNA reads TGTGCCAGCAGTTTATCTGCGGGGACCGGGTGGGAGCAGTACTTC.

V usage is TRBV6-6 and J usage is TRBJ2-7, with a tentative D call TRBD1 (6 bases). The V and J ends lost 6 bases and 6 bases respectively, with 9 bases between them. Germline V CDR1 and CDR2: MNHNY, SVGAGI (reference sequence). The CDR3 is 11 residues long. The CDR3 region is CASSTGSEQYF. The CDR3 nucleotides read TGTGCCAGCAGCACAGGGTCCGAGCAGTACTTC.

The chain couples TRBV2 to TRBJ1-6; D is unclear. CDR1 and CDR2 (germline): SNHLY, FYNNEI. Trimming took 4 bases from V and 9 from J, leaving 13 bases between them. The CDR3 is 14 amino acids. CDR3 nucleotide sequence: TGTGCCAGCAGTGTAGGCCAGGAGGGTTCACCCCTCCACTTT. The encoded protein is CASSVGQEGSPLHF.

Comments on this clone: This CDR3 is also generated by other DNA sequences in the sample. This sequence joins TRBV5-1 and TRBJ2-7; TRBD1 matches at 7 bases. This CDR3 contains 14 residues. V shed 0 bases, J shed 0 bases, and the junction held 0 bases outside the gene matches. CDR1 is SGHRS, CDR2 YFSETQ, per germline. CDR3 nucleotide sequence: TGCGCCAGCAGCTTGGGACAGGGCTCCTACGAGCAGTACTTC. Protein product: CASSLGQGSYEQYF.

The chain joins TRBV18 to TRBJ1-2, with 8 bases fitting TRBD1. The CDR3 has 14 residues. CDR1 and CDR2 from the germline V gene are KGHSH and LQKENI. With 5 bases clipped from V and 4 bases from J, the junction kept 6 bases outside the gene matches. This chain's CDR3 is CASSVAGGSYGYTF. CDR3 bases: TGTGCCAGCTCAGTCGCAGGGGGCAGCTATGGCTACACCTTC. The full variable domain, in which reference TRBV18 and TRBJ1-2 provide the parts outside the CDR3, is NAGVMQNPRHLVRRRGQEARLRCSPMKGHSHVYWYRQLPEEGLKFMVYLQKENIIDESGMPKERFSAEFPKEGPSILRIQQVVRGDSAAYFCASSVAGGSYGYTFGSGTRLTVV.

This sequence joins TRBV5-1 and TRBJ2-3; no definite D call. V gave up 2 bases and J gave up 0 bases, with 10 bases separating them. The germline CDR1 and CDR2 sequences are SGHRS and YFSETQ. The length of the CDR3 is 15 residues. The DNA for the CDR3 is TGCGCCAGCAGCTTTTCGGGTACTAGCACAGATACGCAGTATTTT. This codes for CASSFSGTSTDTQYF.

The chain has TRBV19 and TRBJ1-1, with unresolved D. The CDR3 loop spans 13 amino acids. Germline V gives CDR1 LNHDA, CDR2 SQIVND (reference sequence). Trimming took off 7 bases at V and 0 bases at J, with 9 bases between the two ends. Here the CDR3 DNA reads TGTGCCAGTATGGAGAGGGTGAACACTGAAGCTTTCTTT. Protein: CASMERVNTEAFF.

Remarks on this clone: Other nucleotide sequences in the sample specify the same CDR3. The chain carries TRBV15 and TRBJ2-5; 13 nucleotides align to TRBD2. The CDR3 extends over 15 amino acids. Germline V CDR1 and CDR2: LNHNV, YYDKDF (reference sequence). Trimming removed 3 bases from V and 4 bases from J; junction bases left unmatched: 2. CDR3 in amino acids: CATSRRLAGGETQYF. The CDR3 bases are TGTGCCACCAGCAGGCGACTAGCGGGAGGAGAGACCCAGTACTTC.